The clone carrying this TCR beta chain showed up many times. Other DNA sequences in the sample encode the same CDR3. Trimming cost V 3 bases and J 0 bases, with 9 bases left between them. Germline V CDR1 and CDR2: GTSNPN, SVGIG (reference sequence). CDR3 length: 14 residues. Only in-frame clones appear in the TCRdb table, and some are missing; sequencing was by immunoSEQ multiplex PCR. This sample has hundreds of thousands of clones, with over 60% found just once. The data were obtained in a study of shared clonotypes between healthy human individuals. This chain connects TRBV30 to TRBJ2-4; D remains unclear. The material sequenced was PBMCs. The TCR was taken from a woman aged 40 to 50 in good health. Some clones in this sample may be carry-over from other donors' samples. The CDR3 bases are TGTGCCTGGAGACCAAAGTTAGCCAAAAACATTCAGTACTTC. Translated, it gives CAWRPKLAKNIQYF.